A single sample gave rise to the 16 T cell receptor beta chains below, sequenced in a study of T cell changes during pregnancy in multiple sclerosis (dated by TCRdb to about 2019). Library creation used the immunoSEQ multiplex PCR assay. TCRdb limited this immuneACCESS table to in-frame rearrangements with V and J called. A share of clones is missing; checked studies link under half to unresolved V genes, and the rest is unexplained. Present in this sample are about 36,000 clones, 85% to 95% of which were seen just once. Clones ranked in the top ten supply about 0.45% of the sample. Source: CD4+ T cells from peripheral blood mononuclear cells, taken in the third trimester of pregnancy. The source of these receptors is a female donor in good health, enrolled as a control in a pregnancy study.

This chain connects TRBV5-1 to TRBJ2-3; 10 nucleotides line up with TRBD2. There are 16 residues in the CDR3. CDR1 and CDR2 (germline): SGHRS, YFSETQ. V dropped 2 bases and J dropped 1; count of bases not matched to a gene: 4. CDR3 sequence reads: CASSFAGTSGTDTQYF. The CDR3 DNA follows: TGCGCCAGCAGCTTCGCCGGGACTAGCGGCACAGATACGCAGTATTTT.

The CDR3 DNA reads as TGCGCCAGCAGCTATCGGACAGGCGGTAGCACCGGGGAGCTGTTTTTT. It translates to CASSYRTGGSTGELFF. The chain is built from TRBV4-3 and TRBJ2-2, with TRBD1 matching 7 bases. V shed 5 bases and J 4 bases; nucleotides not matched to a gene: 10. There are 16 residues in the CDR3. In germline, CDR1 is LGHNA, CDR2 YSLEER.

This clone turned up a few times. The chain is built from TRBV19 and TRBJ2-3; 11 bases are a match to TRBD2. V shed 4 bases and J 0 bases; nucleotides not matched to a gene: 6. CDR1 and CDR2 (germline): LNHDA, SQIVND (reference sequence). The CDR3 is 17 amino acids. Here the CDR3 reads CASSKASGGSSTDTQYF. The CDR3 DNA is TGTGCCAGTAGTAAGGCTAGCGGGGGGTCTAGCACAGATACGCAGTATTTT.

The chain combines TRBV28 with TRBJ2-2, with TRBD1 as a possible D gene (5 bases). The germline V and J ends were trimmed by 3 bases and 2 bases, with 10 bases remaining between them. Germline loops: CDR1 MDHEN, CDR2 SYDVKM. This CDR3 spans 15 amino acids. As DNA, the CDR3 is TGTGCCAGCAGTTTGTTAGGGGCCAACACCGGGGAGCTGTTTTTT. As protein: CASSLLGANTGELFF.

This clone showed up just a few times. The J gene is TRBJ1-5, the V gene TRBV19; D gene unclear. The CDR3 has 13 amino acids. The V gene lost 3 bases and the J gene lost 6 bases, with 9 bases spanning the gap. Germline V CDR1 and CDR2: LNHDA, SQIVND (reference sequence). The CDR3 protein is CASSMVAGQPQHF. In nucleotides, the CDR3 is TGTGCCAGTAGTATGGTGGCGGGTCAGCCCCAGCATTTT.

The rearrangement joins TRBV4-1 to TRBJ1-1; perhaps TRBD1 as D (5 bases). V shed 2 bases and J shed 5 bases, with 15 bases lying between them. The CDR3 totals 15 residues. The germline V gene encodes CDR1 MGHRA and CDR2 YSYEKL. This CDR3 reads CASSQPLGGETEAFF. The DNA of the CDR3 is TGCGCCAGCAGCCAACCCCTCGGAGGGGAAACTGAAGCTTTCTTT.

This clone was detected once. This chain uses TRBV28 with TRBJ2-7; D is possibly TRBD2 (5 bases). CDR3 length: 15 residues. Germline values: CDR1 MDHEN, CDR2 SYDVKM. V lost 6 bases, J lost 7 bases, and 22 bases lay in between. The CDR3 DNA follows: TGTGCCAGCAGCCCCATTGGGAGAGCGGTCTTGGAGCAGTACTTC. Its protein product is CASSPIGRAVLEQYF.

In DNA, the CDR3 is TGTGCCAGCAGTGGCGGGACAGGGCGCAGGGTGAACGAGCAGTACTTC. Translating gives CASSGGTGRRVNEQYF. The chain uses TRBV6-1 and TRBJ2-7; 9 bases fit TRBD1. The CDR3 is made up of 16 amino acids. With 4 bases clipped from V and 5 bases from J, the junction kept 12 bases outside the gene matches. Looked up from germline, CDR1 is MNHNS and CDR2 is SASEGT.

J is TRBJ2-5 and V is TRBV4-1, with TRBD1 identical over 7 bases. This CDR3 is 15 amino acids long. Trimming took 0 bases from V and 9 from J; bases not matched to a gene: 10. The germline V gene encodes CDR1 MGHRA and CDR2 YSYEKL. The CDR3 DNA sequence: TGCGCCAGCAGCCAAGATCGGGGACAGCGTATGCCCCAGTACTTC. Its translation: CASSQDRGQRMPQYF.

This clone was counted once. This chain joins TRBV7-2 and TRBJ2-7; a possible D gene is TRBD2 (5 bases). V gave up 2 bases and J gave up 5 bases, with 7 bases separating them. This CDR3 has 12 amino acids. CDR1 SGHTA and CDR2 FQGNSA come from the germline V gene. The CDR3 spells CASSLSGNEQYF. Here the CDR3 DNA reads TGTGCCAGCAGCTTATCGGGGAACGAGCAGTACTTC.

The CDR3 loop reads CSVEGQGDHEQYF. DNA of the CDR3: TGCAGCGTTGAGGGTCAGGGCGATCACGAGCAGTACTTC. This chain connects TRBV29-1 to TRBJ2-7, with D perhaps matching TRBD1 (5 bases). From germline, CDR1 is SQVTM and CDR2 ANQGSEA. Trimming left V 3 bases short and J 5 bases short, with 14 bases between. This CDR3 is 13 amino acids long.

The CDR3 DNA follows: TGTGCCAGCAGCCTGGGGGGAGGGTACCAAGAGACCCAGTACTTC. Encoded protein: CASSLGGGYQETQYF. This chain uses TRBV11-2 with TRBJ2-5; 7 nucleotides match TRBD2. Per the germline V gene, CDR1 is SGHAT and CDR2 is FQNNGV. CDR3 length: 15 residues. V was clipped by 5 bases and J by 0 bases; unmatched bases: 6.

This chain links TRBV6-4 with TRBJ1-2; 8 bases are a match to TRBD1. With V trimmed by 6 bases and J by 7 bases, 4 bases remained unmatched. CDR3 length equals 12 residues. Germline V gene lookup returns CDR1 MRHNA and CDR2 SNTAGT. CDR3 bases: TGTGCCAGCAGGCAGGGGGCCGGTGGCTACACCTTC. This sequence encodes CASRQGAGGYTF.

The V and J genes are TRBV7-9 and TRBJ1-2, with unresolved D. Trimming cost V 1 base and J 6 bases, with 9 bases left between them. Looked up from germline, CDR1 is SEHNR and CDR2 is FQNEAQ (reference sequence). This CDR3 has 13 amino acids. Here the CDR3 reads CASSLGRTDGYTF. The DNA of the CDR3 is TGTGCCAGCAGCTTAGGGAGGACCGATGGCTACACCTTC.

The chain carries TRBV27 and TRBJ2-3; 14 bases are a match to TRBD2. CDR1 is MNHEY, CDR2 SMNVEV, per germline (reference sequence). Germline trimming cut 2 bases from V and 14 bases from J; bases unmatched to any gene: 3. The CDR3 is 13 amino acids. The CDR3 protein is CASSLRGLAGVYF. DNA for the CDR3: TGTGCCAGCAGTTTAAGGGGACTAGCGGGGGTGTATTTT.

The V and J genes are TRBV7-2 and TRBJ2-5, with TRBD2 matching 11 bases. The V gene end was trimmed by 5 bases and the J gene end by 5 bases; junction bases not matched to a gene: 16. The germline gives CDR1 SGHTA, CDR2 FQGNSA. The CDR3 loop spans 18 amino acids. CDR3 coding DNA: TGTGCCAGCAGCCCACCCCGTGGGACTAGCGGATTGGGGGAGACCCAGTACTTC. It specifies CASSPPRGTSGLGETQYF. Full variable domain (missing parts from reference TRBV7-2 and TRBJ2-5): GAGVSQSPSNKVTEKGKDVELRCDPISGHTALYWYRQSLGQGLEFLIYFQGNSAPDKSGLPSDRFSAERTGGSVSTLTIQRTQQEDSAVYLCASSPPRGTSGLGETQYFGPGTRLLVL.